Below, one T cell receptor beta chain is given with its context. This record belongs to a study of regulatory T cells in long-lasting Graves disease. For TCR beta, libraries came from iRepertoire HTBI primers and Arm-PCR of CDR3 regions. TCRdb re-called the multiplex PCR reads through MiXCR, storing one row per CDR3 protein. The sample yields more than 300,000 distinct CDR3 sequences, about 16% seen once. The time point was: newly diagnosed GD, antithyroid drugs for less than 3 months. From RNA extracted from PBMCs, the TCR library was made. The sequence came from a female donor with Graves disease. The source was peripheral blood mononuclear cells (PBMCs), collected at new diagnosis, from a patient treated with antithyroid drugs.

CDR3 DNA sequence: TGTGCCAGCAAAATCGGGTTAGGGGCCAACGTCCTGACTTTC. Amino acid sequence: CASKIGLGANVLTF. The chain joins TRBV6-1 to TRBJ2-6; no definite D call. The V end was cut by 7 bases, the J end by 4 bases, with 11 bases between. CDR1 and CDR2 from the germline V gene are MNHNS and SASEGT. The CDR3 has 14 amino acids.